The 24 T cell receptor beta chains below were found in one sample sequenced in a study of shared clonotypes between healthy human individuals. The method was immunoSEQ multiplex PCR; TCRdb's version includes in-frame clones alone and lacks a portion of them. The table has around 1.6 million clones, 98% seen once. Sequenced: naive CD4+ T cells sorted from blood. This sample's subset: CD45RA+ positively selected. These receptors were taken from a man aged 30 to 45 in good health.

V usage is TRBV5-1 and J usage is TRBJ2-3; a weak D match, TRBD2 (6 bases). In germline, CDR1 is SGHRS, CDR2 YFSETQ. CDR3 length equals 19 residues. V dropped 2 bases and J dropped 2 bases, with 24 bases sitting between them. The DNA for the CDR3 is TGCGCCAGCAGCTTCTTCTCTGTGGGTAGCGGCCAAGACACAGATACGCAGTATTTT. Amino acid sequence: CASSFFSVGSGQDTDTQYF.

This chain connects TRBV5-1 to TRBJ2-3; TRBD2 matches at 11 bases. Germline CDR1 and CDR2: SGHRS and YFSETQ. The CDR3 totals 19 residues. Trimming took 0 bases from V and 2 from J; bases not matched to a gene: 11. The CDR3 DNA reads TGCGCCAGCAGCTTGGATGGTAGCGGGAGGGCCGGGGTCACAGATACGCAGTATTTT. The encoded protein is CASSLDGSGRAGVTDTQYF.

This rearrangement joins TRBV11-2 to TRBJ1-2, with 7 bases matching TRBD1. Germline V gives CDR1 SGHAT, CDR2 FQNNGV. Trimming at V came to 0 bases and at J to 4 bases, leaving 20 bases not matched to a gene. This CDR3 contains 20 residues. CDR3 nucleotides: TGTGCCAGCAGCTTAGATCTCACAGGGGACCAAAACCGATACCGCTATGGCTACACCTTC. It codes for CASSLDLTGDQNRYRYGYTF. Filled out from reference TRBV11-2 and TRBJ1-2, the complete variable domain reads EAGVAQSPRYKIIEKRQSVAFWCNPISGHATLYWYQQILGQGPKLLIQFQNNGVVDDSQLPKDRFSAERLKGVDSTLKIQPAKLEDSAVYLCASSLDLTGDQNRYRYGYTFGSGTRLTVV.

The genes are TRBV28 and TRBJ2-7; TRBD2 is a possible D gene (5 bases). V lost 5 bases and J 6 bases, leaving 29 bases between the germline ends. From germline, CDR1 is MDHEN and CDR2 SYDVKM. This CDR3 spans 18 amino acids. CDR3 sequence reads: CASSPRHSPLPSLREQYF. Written as DNA, the CDR3 is TGTGCCAGCAGTCCCCGGCATTCCCCTCTGCCTAGCTTGCGCGAGCAGTACTTC. The full variable domain, completed using reference TRBV28 and TRBJ2-7, is DVKVTQSSRYLVKRTGEKVFLECVQDMDHENMFWYRQDPGLGLRLIYFSYDVKMKEKGDIPEGYSVSREKKERFSLILESASTNQTSMYLCASSPRHSPLPSLREQYFGPGTRLTVT.

The chain recombines TRBV28 with TRBJ2-7; D is unresolved. Per the germline V gene, CDR1 is MDHEN and CDR2 is SYDVKM. This CDR3 region has 14 residues. V was clipped by 3 bases and J by 2 bases, with 11 bases between them. The DNA of the CDR3 is TGTGCCAGCAGTTTTCAGGAAACCGCCTACGAGCAGTACTTC. It codes for CASSFQETAYEQYF.

This chain links TRBV15 with TRBJ1-5, with 9 bases lining up with TRBD1. V shed 4 bases, J shed 1 base, and the junction held 14 bases outside the gene matches. This CDR3 is 19 amino acids long. Germline CDR1 is LNHNV and CDR2 is YYDKDF (reference sequence). The CDR3 region has the DNA TGTGCCACCAGCAACTTAACAGGGGGCTGGATTGTAAGCAATCAGCCCCAGCATTTT. Encoded protein: CATSNLTGGWIVSNQPQHF. The variable domain in full, completed from reference TRBV15 and TRBJ1-5, reads DAMVIQNPRYQVTQFGKPVTLSCSQTLNHNVMYWYQQKSSQAPKLLFHYYDKDFNNEADTPDNFQSRRPNTSFCFLDIRSPGLGDTAMYLCATSNLTGGWIVSNQPQHFGDGTRLSIL.

This chain joins TRBV14 and TRBJ2-7, with TRBD2 matching over 10 bases. This CDR3 is built from 16 residues. Unmatched junction bases numbered 5, after V lost 1 base and J lost 2 bases. Germline V gene sequence: CDR1 SGHDN, CDR2 FVKESK. The CDR3 DNA sequence: TGTGCCAGCAGCCAAGGGACTAGCGGAATCGCCTACGAGCAGTACTTC. It yields the protein CASSQGTSGIAYEQYF.

V and J are TRBV7-9 and TRBJ2-1; no definite D call. The CDR3 spans 12 residues. Per germline, CDR1 SEHNR and CDR2 FQNEAQ (reference sequence). With 4 bases removed from V and 12 bases from J, the gap between germline ends came to 13 bases. This CDR3 is CASSSSPGVQFF. The CDR3 nucleotides are TGTGCCAGCAGCTCCTCCCCGGGTGTGCAGTTCTTC.

In nucleotides, the CDR3 is TGTGCCAGCAGGCCTCTAGCGGATGACACAGATACGCAGTATTTT. Translated: CASRPLADDTDTQYF. V and J are TRBV6-5 and TRBJ2-3; 7 bases fit TRBD2. The V gene's germline CDR1 is MNHEY and CDR2 SVGAGI. The CDR3 has 15 amino acids. Trimming removed 6 bases from V and 2 bases from J; junction bases left unmatched: 8.

The V and J genes are TRBV2 and TRBJ2-7; a possible D gene is TRBD2 (6 bases). From germline, CDR1 is SNHLY and CDR2 FYNNEI. This CDR3 comprises 12 residues. V was clipped by 8 bases and J by 6 bases, with 14 bases between them. The CDR3 sequence: CASRIGSVEQYF. The CDR3 DNA follows: TGTGCCAGCCGAATCGGGAGCGTCGAGCAGTACTTC.

The chain uses TRBV28 and TRBJ1-2; D gene unclear. This CDR3 has 12 amino acids. Germline values: CDR1 MDHEN, CDR2 SYDVKM. Trimming stripped 2 bases from V and 8 bases from J, with 9 bases between. The CDR3 nucleotides read TGTGCCAGCAGTTTACTACTGGTCGGCTACACCTTC. Residues: CASSLLLVGYTF.

The chain links TRBV5-1 to TRBJ2-1, with 12 bases lining up with TRBD2. CDR1 and CDR2 (germline): SGHRS, YFSETQ. J gave up 3 bases and V 4 bases, and 5 bases lay outside the gene matches. CDR3 size: 16 residues. The CDR3 protein is CASSQTSGRIYNEQFF. As DNA, the CDR3 is TGCGCCAGCAGCCAGACTAGCGGGAGAATCTACAATGAGCAGTTCTTC. Full variable domain (outside the CDR3, taken from reference TRBV5-1 and TRBJ2-1): KAGVTQTPRYLIKTRGQQVTLSCSPISGHRSVSWYQQTPGQGLQFLFEYFSETQRNKGNFPGRFSGRQFSNSRSEMNVSTLELGDSALYLCASSQTSGRIYNEQFFGPGTRLTVL.

The rearrangement uses TRBV5-4 and TRBJ1-2; possible D gene TRBD1, 6 bases. Germline V CDR1 and CDR2: SGHNT, YYREEE (reference sequence). The CDR3 has 13 amino acids. Trimming shortened V by 0 bases and J by 8 bases, and 11 bases separated the two germline ends. The CDR3 loop reads CASSLDRASGYTF. CDR3 in DNA: TGTGCCAGCAGCTTGGACAGGGCGTCGGGCTACACCTTC.

In DNA, the CDR3 is TGTGCCAGTATGTCCTATCGGGACAGCCAAGAGACCCAGTACTTC. The encoded protein is CASMSYRDSQETQYF. This sequence joins TRBV19 and TRBJ2-5, with TRBD1 matching over 7 bases. In germline, CDR1 is LNHDA, CDR2 SQIVND (reference sequence). The CDR3 extends over 15 amino acids. V lost 7 bases to trimming and J lost 1 base; unmatched junction nucleotides: 9. The full variable domain, rest sourced from reference TRBV19 and TRBJ2-5, is DGGITQSPKYLFRKEGQNVTLSCEQNLNHDAMYWYRQDPGQGLRLIYYSQIVNDFQKGDIAEGYSVSREKKESFPLTVTSAQKNPTAFYLCASMSYRDSQETQYFGPGTRLLVL.

The chain couples TRBV19 to TRBJ2-3; D perhaps matches TRBD2 (5 bases). The CDR3 loop spans 14 amino acids. Per germline, CDR1 LNHDA and CDR2 SQIVND (reference sequence). V was pared by 5 bases and J by 4 bases, with 13 bases between. CDR3 in amino acids: CASSRGRGADTQYF. The DNA of the CDR3 is TGTGCCAGTAGTCGGGGTCGTGGCGCAGATACGCAGTATTTT.

The genes are TRBV11-2 and TRBJ2-7; D gene unclear. The V gene's germline CDR1 is SGHAT and CDR2 FQNNGV. The CDR3 is 13 residues long. Trimming shortened V by 4 bases and J by 4 bases, and 11 bases separated the two germline ends. The chain's CDR3 is CASSSFGYYEQYF. CDR3 sequence (DNA): TGTGCCAGCAGCTCCTTCGGCTATTACGAGCAGTACTTC.

This rearrangement joins TRBV27 to TRBJ1-5; TRBD1 is a possible D gene (5 bases). The CDR3 is made up of 15 amino acids. The V and J ends lost 3 bases and 6 bases respectively, with 15 bases between them. Germline loops: CDR1 MNHEY, CDR2 SMNVEV (reference sequence). The CDR3 sequence is CASSFAGRGGQPQHF. CDR3 in DNA: TGTGCCAGCAGTTTTGCAGGGCGCGGGGGTCAGCCCCAGCATTTT.

The rearrangement uses TRBV5-6 and TRBJ1-2; 11 positions agree with TRBD1. Trimming removed 4 bases from V and 8 bases from J; junction bases left unmatched: 4. The CDR3 sequence is 13 residues long. CDR1 and CDR2 (germline): SGHDT, YYEEEE. Here the CDR3 DNA reads TGTGCCAGCAGCATCGGACAGGGGGCCGGCTACACCTTC. It is translated as CASSIGQGAGYTF.

CDR3 coding DNA: TGTGCCAGCTCACTTCTAAATTCCCAGTACTTC. It is translated as CASSLLNSQYF. This rearrangement joins TRBV18 to TRBJ2-5; no firm D call. The V gene lost 4 bases and the J gene lost 9 bases, with 9 bases spanning the gap. This CDR3 is built from 11 residues. Germline values: CDR1 KGHSH, CDR2 LQKENI. Filled out from reference TRBV18 and TRBJ2-5, the complete variable domain reads NAGVMQNPRHLVRRRGQEARLRCSPMKGHSHVYWYRQLPEEGLKFMVYLQKENIIDESGMPKERFSAEFPKEGPSILRIQQVVRGDSAAYFCASSLLNSQYFGPGTRLLVL.

CDR3 loop: CASSRTLLHEQYF. DNA for the CDR3: TGTGCCAGCAGTAGGACACTGCTACACGAGCAGTACTTC. V usage is TRBV6-5 and J usage is TRBJ2-7; D perhaps matches TRBD1 (5 bases). This CDR3 is built from 13 residues. Trimming took off 5 bases at V and 5 bases at J, with 13 bases between the two ends. Germline CDR1 is MNHEY and CDR2 is SVGAGI.

This chain joins TRBV5-6 and TRBJ2-5; D remains ambiguous. The length of the CDR3 is 15 residues. Germline lookup yields CDR1 SGHDT and CDR2 YYEEEE. V was cut by 1 base and J by 3 bases, with 13 bases left in between. CDR3 in DNA: TGTGCCAGCAGCTTGAGTGCCAGCCCAAAAGAGACCCAGTACTTC. Amino acid sequence: CASSLSASPKETQYF.

The V gene is TRBV7-8, the J gene TRBJ2-1; D remains unclear. This CDR3 region has 15 residues. Germline lookup yields CDR1 SGHVS and CDR2 FQNEAQ. V lost 5 bases to trimming and J lost 0 bases, with 11 bases between them. The CDR3 protein is CASSMSYSSYNEQFF. DNA of the CDR3: TGTGCCAGCAGCATGAGCTACAGCTCCTACAATGAGCAGTTCTTC.

This chain links TRBV4-3 with TRBJ2-2; 10 bases are a match to TRBD2. Trimming cost V 0 bases and J 2 bases; bases outside gene matches: 9. Germline V gives CDR1 LGHNA, CDR2 YSLEER. This CDR3 comprises 19 residues. The CDR3 reads CASSQDRLAGDVNTGELFF. As DNA, the CDR3 is TGCGCCAGCAGCCAAGATAGGCTAGCGGGGGATGTTAACACCGGGGAGCTGTTTTTT.

The rearrangement joins TRBV28 to TRBJ2-7; no reliable D call. V lost 6 bases and J lost 2, with 20 bases in between. The CDR3 is 16 residues long. Germline V gives CDR1 MDHEN, CDR2 SYDVKM. In DNA form, the CDR3 reads TGTGCCAGCAGCTCTCCCTATCGCGGCGGAACCTACGAGCAGTACTTC. Its protein product is CASSSPYRGGTYEQYF.